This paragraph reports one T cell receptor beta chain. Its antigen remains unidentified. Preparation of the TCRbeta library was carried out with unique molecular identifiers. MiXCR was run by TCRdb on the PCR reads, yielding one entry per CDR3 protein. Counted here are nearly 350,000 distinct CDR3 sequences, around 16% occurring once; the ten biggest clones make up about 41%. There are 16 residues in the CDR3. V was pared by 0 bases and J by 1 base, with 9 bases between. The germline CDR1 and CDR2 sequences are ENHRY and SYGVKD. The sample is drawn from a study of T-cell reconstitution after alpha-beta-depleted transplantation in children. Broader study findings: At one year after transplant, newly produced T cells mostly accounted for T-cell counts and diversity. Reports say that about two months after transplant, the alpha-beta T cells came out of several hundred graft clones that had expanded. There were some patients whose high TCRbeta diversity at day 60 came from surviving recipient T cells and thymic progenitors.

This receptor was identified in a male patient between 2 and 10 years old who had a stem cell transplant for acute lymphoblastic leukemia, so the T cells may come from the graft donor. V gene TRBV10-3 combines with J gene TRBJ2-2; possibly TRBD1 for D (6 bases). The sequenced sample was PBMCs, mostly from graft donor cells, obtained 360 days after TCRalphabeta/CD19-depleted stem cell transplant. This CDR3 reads CAISESTGQNTGELFF. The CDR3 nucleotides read TGTGCCATCAGTGAGTCGACGGGACAGAACACCGGGGAGCTGTTTTTT.